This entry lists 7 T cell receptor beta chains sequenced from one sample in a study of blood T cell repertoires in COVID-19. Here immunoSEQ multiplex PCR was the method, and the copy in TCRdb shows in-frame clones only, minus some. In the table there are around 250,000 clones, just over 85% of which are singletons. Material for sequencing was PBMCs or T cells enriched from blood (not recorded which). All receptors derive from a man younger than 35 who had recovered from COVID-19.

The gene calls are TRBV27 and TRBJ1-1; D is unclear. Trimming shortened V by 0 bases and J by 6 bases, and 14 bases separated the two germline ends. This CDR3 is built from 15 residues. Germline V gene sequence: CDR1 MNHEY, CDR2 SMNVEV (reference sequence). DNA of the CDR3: TGTGCCAGCAGTTTATCGGGAGCCGCGGCCTCTGAAGCTTTCTTT. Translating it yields CASSLSGAAASEAFF.

CDR3 sequence: CASSTRRRGGRMDYGYTF. The CDR3 DNA follows: TGTGCCAGTAGTACCCGAAGAAGGGGGGGGAGAATGGACTATGGCTACACCTTC. The chain employs TRBV19 and TRBJ1-2; possibly TRBD1 for D (6 bases). The CDR3 is 18 amino acids. The V end lost 4 bases, the J end lost 3 bases, and 24 bases lay between the germline ends. Germline lookup yields CDR1 LNHDA and CDR2 SQIVND (reference sequence).

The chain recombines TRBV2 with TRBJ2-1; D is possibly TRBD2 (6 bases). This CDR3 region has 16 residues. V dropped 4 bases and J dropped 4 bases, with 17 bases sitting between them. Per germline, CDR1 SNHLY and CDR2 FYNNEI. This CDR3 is CASSGIGTQPYNEQFF. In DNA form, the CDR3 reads TGTGCCAGCAGTGGTATCGGGACTCAACCATACAATGAGCAGTTCTTC. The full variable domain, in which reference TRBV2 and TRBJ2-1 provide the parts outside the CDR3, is EPEVTQTPSHQVTQMGQEVILRCVPISNHLYFYWYRQILGQKVEFLVSFYNNEISEKSEIFDDQFSVERPDGSNFTLKIRSTKLEDSAMYFCASSGIGTQPYNEQFFGPGTRLTVL.

The CDR3 DNA follows: TGTGCCAGCAGCACTAGCCGGGACAGGGGGCGTTTGGGTGAAAAACTGTTTTTT. This translates into CASSTSRDRGRLGEKLFF. The V and J genes are TRBV7-8 and TRBJ1-4; 12 bases line up with TRBD1. This CDR3 comprises 18 residues. Trimming cost V 5 bases and J 7 bases; bases outside gene matches: 14. The germline CDR1 and CDR2 sequences are SGHVS and FQNEAQ. Variable domain in full (rest from reference TRBV7-8 and TRBJ1-4): GAGVSQSPRYKVAKRGQDVALRCDPISGHVSLFWYQQALGQGPEFLTYFQNEAQLDKSGLPSDRFFAERPEGSVSTLKIQRTQQEDSAVYLCASSTSRDRGRLGEKLFFGSGTQLSVL.

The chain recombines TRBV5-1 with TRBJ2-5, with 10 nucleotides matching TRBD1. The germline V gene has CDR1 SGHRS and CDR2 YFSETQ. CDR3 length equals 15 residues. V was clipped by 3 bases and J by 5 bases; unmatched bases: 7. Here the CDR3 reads CASSSWTGGTETQYF. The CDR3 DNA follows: TGCGCCAGCAGCTCTTGGACAGGGGGGACTGAGACCCAGTACTTC.

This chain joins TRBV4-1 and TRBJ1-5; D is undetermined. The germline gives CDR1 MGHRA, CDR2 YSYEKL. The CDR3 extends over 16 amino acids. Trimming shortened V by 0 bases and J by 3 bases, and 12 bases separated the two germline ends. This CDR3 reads CASSQDGGRNNQPQHF. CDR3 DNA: TGCGCCAGCAGCCAAGATGGTGGGAGAAACAATCAGCCCCAGCATTTT.

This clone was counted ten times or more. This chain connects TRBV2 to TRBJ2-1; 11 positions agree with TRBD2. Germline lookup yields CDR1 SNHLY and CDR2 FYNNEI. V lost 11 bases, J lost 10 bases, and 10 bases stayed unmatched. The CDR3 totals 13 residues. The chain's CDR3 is CALGTSGSEEQFF. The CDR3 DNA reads TGTGCCTTAGGGACTAGCGGTTCGGAGGAGCAGTTCTTC.